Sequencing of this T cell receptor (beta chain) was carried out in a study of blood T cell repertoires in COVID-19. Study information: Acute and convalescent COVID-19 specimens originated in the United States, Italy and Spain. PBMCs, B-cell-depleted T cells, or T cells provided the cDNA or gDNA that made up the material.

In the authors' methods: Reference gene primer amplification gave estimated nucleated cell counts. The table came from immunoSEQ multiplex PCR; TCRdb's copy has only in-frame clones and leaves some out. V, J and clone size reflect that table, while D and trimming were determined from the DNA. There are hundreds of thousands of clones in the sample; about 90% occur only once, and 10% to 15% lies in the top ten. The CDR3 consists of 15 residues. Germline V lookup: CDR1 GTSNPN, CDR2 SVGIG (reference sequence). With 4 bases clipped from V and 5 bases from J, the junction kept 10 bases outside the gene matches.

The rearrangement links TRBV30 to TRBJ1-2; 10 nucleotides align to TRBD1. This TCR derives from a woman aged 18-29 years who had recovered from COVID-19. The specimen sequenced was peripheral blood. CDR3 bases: TGTGCCTGGACTCTGTACGGGACAGGGGAATATGGCTACACCTTC. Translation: CAWTLYGTGEYGYTF.